The 3 T cell receptor beta chains in this list originate from one sample, sequenced in a study of Graves' ophthalmopathy and Graves' hyperthyroidism. From RNA, the CDR3 regions of TCR beta chains were amplified and sequenced. After a first-round RT-PCR with HTBI primers, a second-round multiplex PCR was run. In TCRdb, the multiplex PCR reads were re-called with MiXCR into one record per CDR3 protein. This table has a few hundred thousand distinct CDR3 sequences, around 21% appearing once. The sequencing sample was made of peripheral blood. These TCRs come from a woman aged 18-29 years with stable Graves' hyperthyroidism.

This clonotype was counted between two and nine times. The rearrangement uses TRBV11-2 and TRBJ2-2, with 13 bases lining up with TRBD2. Per the germline V gene, CDR1 is SGHAT and CDR2 is FQNNGV. The CDR3 has 17 amino acids. The trim removed 5 bases at V and 10 bases at J, leaving 13 bases unmatched. CDR3 region: CASSHGTSGIPGAELFF. The CDR3 DNA reads as TGTGCCAGCAGCCACGGGACTAGCGGGATCCCCGGGGCGGAGCTGTTTTTT.

This clonotype was observed many times. V usage is TRBV12-5 and J usage is TRBJ1-2; 7 bases map to TRBD1. V shed 0 bases, J shed 2 bases, and the junction held 6 bases outside the gene matches. Germline V gene lookup returns CDR1 LGHNT and CDR2 FRNRAP. There are 16 residues in the CDR3. CDR3 sequence (DNA): TGTGCTAGTGGTTTGGTTGCCCCGGGACAGAACTATGGCTACACCTTC. Its translation is CASGLVAPGQNYGYTF.

This clonotype came up many times. V is TRBV12-3 or TRBV12-4 and J is TRBJ2-5; possibly TRBD1 for D (7 bases). Trimming cost V 5 bases and J 2 bases, with 12 bases left between them. This CDR3 region has 14 residues. The CDR3, as DNA: TGTGCCAGCAGTGTACAGGGGAGGCAAGAGACCCAGTACTTC. Amino acid sequence: CASSVQGRQETQYF.